What follows are 3 T cell receptor beta chains derived from one specimen sequenced in a study of radiation and T cells in renal cell carcinoma. Using immunoSEQ multiplex PCR, the repertoire was profiled, and TCRdb retains in-frame clones only, with some absent. This table holds 13,000 to 15,000 clones, approximately 50% found once. Stated treatment: treatment-naive control, cytoreductive nephrectomy. The sample here was tumor tissue, taken from a patient whose treatment was nephrectomy without radiotherapy. The receptors were gathered from a man in his fifties with renal cell carcinoma.

This chain joins TRBV5-1 and TRBJ2-7; D gene ambiguous. Germline assignment: CDR1 SGHRS and CDR2 YFSETQ. Trimming removed 0 bases from V and 4 bases from J, with 14 bases in between. The CDR3 totals 15 residues. DNA of the CDR3: TGCGCCAGCAGCTTGGGGCCGGGCATCGCTTACGAGCAGTACTTC. This codes for CASSLGPGIAYEQYF. The full variable domain, in which reference TRBV5-1 and TRBJ2-7 provide the parts outside the CDR3, is KAGVTQTPRYLIKTRGQQVTLSCSPISGHRSVSWYQQTPGQGLQFLFEYFSETQRNKGNFPGRFSGRQFSNSRSEMNVSTLELGDSALYLCASSLGPGIAYEQYFGPGTRLTVT.

V and J are TRBV10-3 and TRBJ2-1; TRBD1 matches 7 bases. The germline V gene has CDR1 ENHRY and CDR2 SYGVKD. The CDR3 contains 16 residues. V gave up 5 bases and J gave up 0 bases; unmatched junction bases: 7. The CDR3 DNA reads TGTGCCATCAGTAGACAGACAGGGAGCTCCTACAATGAGCAGTTCTTC. The encoded protein is CAISRQTGSSYNEQFF.

This chain links TRBV6-1 with TRBJ1-4; D perhaps matches TRBD1 (5 bases). The CDR3 contains 14 residues. Germline loops: CDR1 MNHNS, CDR2 SASEGT. Trimming stripped 3 bases from V and 7 bases from J, with 12 bases between. CDR3 loop: CASSEGGLGEKLFF. DNA for the CDR3: TGTGCCAGCAGTGAGGGGGGACTGGGTGAAAAACTGTTTTTT.